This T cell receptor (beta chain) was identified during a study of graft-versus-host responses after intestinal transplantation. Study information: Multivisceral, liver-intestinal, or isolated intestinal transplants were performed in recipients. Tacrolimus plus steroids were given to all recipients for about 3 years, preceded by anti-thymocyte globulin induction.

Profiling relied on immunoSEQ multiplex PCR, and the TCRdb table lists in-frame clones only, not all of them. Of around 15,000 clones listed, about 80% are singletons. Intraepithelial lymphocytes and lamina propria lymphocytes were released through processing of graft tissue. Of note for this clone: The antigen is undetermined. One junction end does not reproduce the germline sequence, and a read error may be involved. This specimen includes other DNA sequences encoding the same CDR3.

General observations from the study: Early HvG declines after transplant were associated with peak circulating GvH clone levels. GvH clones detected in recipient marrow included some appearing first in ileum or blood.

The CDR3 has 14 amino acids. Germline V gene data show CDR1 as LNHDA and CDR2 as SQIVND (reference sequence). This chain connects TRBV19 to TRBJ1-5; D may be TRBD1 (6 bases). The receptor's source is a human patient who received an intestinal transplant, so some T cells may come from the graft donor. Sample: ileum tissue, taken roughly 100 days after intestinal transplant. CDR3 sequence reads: CASSPTWGPQPQHF. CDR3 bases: TGCGCCAGTAGCCCAACCTGGGGGCCTCAGCCCCAGCATTTT.